A selection of T cell receptor beta chains follows, all from one sample in a study of cytomegalovirus exposure and HLA in healthy donors. Sequencing was performed with immunoSEQ multiplex PCR; in TCRdb, only in-frame clones are kept and a portion is missing. Altogether 100,000 or so clones are present, around 85% being singletons, with the ten largest covering 6.9%. Sequencing used PBMCs. The source of these receptors is a man aged 25 to 40 in good health and CMV-seropositive. CDR3s include the opening cysteine and the closing phenylalanine or tryptophan. The D gene is left open where the match is weak. Size tells how often a clone was seen (once, few, many) or the class of an expanded clone, and some rows leave it out.

>TRBJ1-2|NA|NA|TRBV6-6
CASGEGDYGYTF
TGTGCCAGTGGGGAGGGCGACTATGGCTACACCTTC
>TRBJ2-7|few|TRBD2|TRBV6-1
CASSDGRVHEQYF
TGTGCCAGCAGTGACGGGAGGGTCCACGAGCAGTACTTC
>TRBJ1-5|once|NA|TRBV28
CASSLQGLSQPQHF
TGTGCCAGCAGCCTCCAGGGCCTCAGTCAGCCCCAGCATTTT
>TRBJ1-5|many|NA|TRBV4-1
CASSQLDMGIRGNQPQHF
TGCGCCAGCAGCCAACTGGACATGGGGATTCGGGGCAATCAGCCCCAGCATTTT
>TRBJ1-4|NA|NA|TRBV7-9
CASSGHEATNEKLFF
TGTGCCAGCTCGGGACACGAAGCAACTAATGAAAAACTGTTTTTT
>TRBJ1-5|few|TRBD1|TRBV7-9
CAMPRQGAGGQPQHF
TGTGCCATGCCGCGACAGGGGGCGGGAGGACAGCCCCAGCATTTT
>TRBJ2-7|NA|NA|TRBV18
CASSPPGWTPYEQYF
TGTGCCAGCTCACCACCAGGTTGGACACCCTACGAGCAGTACTTC
>TRBJ1-1|NA|NA|TRBV7-3
CASSLRRSGMNTEAFF
TGTGCCAGCAGCTTAAGACGGTCGGGGATGAACACTGAAGCTTTCTTT
>TRBJ1-2|once|TRBD1|TRBV2
CASSPQGANYGYTF
TGTGCCAGCAGCCCACAGGGGGCAAACTATGGCTACACCTTC
>TRBJ2-7|NA|TRBD1|TRBV5-4
CASSVDRVYEQYF
TGTGCCAGCAGCGTGGACAGGGTCTACGAGCAGTACTTC
>TRBJ2-7|NA|NA|TRBV9
CASSVSGEAEQYF
TGTGCCAGCAGCGTATCAGGCGAAGCCGAGCAGTACTTC
>TRBJ2-1|NA|NA|TRBV5-6
CASSLVRQGPYNEQFF
TGTGCCAGCAGCTTGGTTCGGCAGGGGCCTTACAATGAGCAGTTCTTC
>TRBJ1-2|NA|TRBD1|TRBV9
CASSATLTDRGVGYTF
TGTGCCAGCAGCGCGACTCTAACGGACAGGGGCGTGGGCTACACCTTC
>TRBJ2-7|NA|TRBD1|TRBV6-5
CASSKYDRGTYEQYF
TGTGCCAGCAGTAAATACGACAGGGGAACCTACGAGCAGTACTTC
>TRBJ1-2|NA|TRBD1|TRBV2
CASTGQGNYGYTF
TGTGCCAGCACCGGACAGGGAAACTATGGCTACACCTTC
>TRBJ1-5|NA|NA|TRBV2
CASSSYSNQPQHF
TGTGCCAGCAGTTCTTATAGCAATCAGCCCCAGCATTTT